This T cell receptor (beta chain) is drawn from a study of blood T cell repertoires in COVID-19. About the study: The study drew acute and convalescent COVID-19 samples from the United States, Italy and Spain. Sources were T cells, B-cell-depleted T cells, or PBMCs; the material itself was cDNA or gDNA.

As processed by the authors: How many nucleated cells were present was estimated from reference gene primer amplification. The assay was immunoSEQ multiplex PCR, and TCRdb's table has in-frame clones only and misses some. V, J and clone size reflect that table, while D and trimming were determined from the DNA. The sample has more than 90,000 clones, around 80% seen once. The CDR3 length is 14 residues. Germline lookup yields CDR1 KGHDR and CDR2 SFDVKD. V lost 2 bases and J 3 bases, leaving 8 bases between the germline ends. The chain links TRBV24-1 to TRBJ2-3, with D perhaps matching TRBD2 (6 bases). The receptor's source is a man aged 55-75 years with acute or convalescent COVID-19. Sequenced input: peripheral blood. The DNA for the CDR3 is TGTGCCACCAGTGATTGGGACTTTACAGATACGCAGTATTTT. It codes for CATSDWDFTDTQYF.